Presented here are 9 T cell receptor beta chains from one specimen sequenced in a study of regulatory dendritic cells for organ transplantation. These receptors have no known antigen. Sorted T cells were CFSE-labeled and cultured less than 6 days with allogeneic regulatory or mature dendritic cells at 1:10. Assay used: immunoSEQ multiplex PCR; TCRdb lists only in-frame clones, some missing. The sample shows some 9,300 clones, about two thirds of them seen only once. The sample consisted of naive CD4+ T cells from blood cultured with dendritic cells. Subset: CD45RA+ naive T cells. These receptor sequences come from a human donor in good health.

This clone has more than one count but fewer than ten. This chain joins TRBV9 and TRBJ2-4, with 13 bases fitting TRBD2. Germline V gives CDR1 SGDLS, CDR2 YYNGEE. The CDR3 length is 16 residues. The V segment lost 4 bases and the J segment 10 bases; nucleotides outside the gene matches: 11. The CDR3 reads CASSPTSGGVAGIQYF. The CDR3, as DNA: TGTGCCAGCAGCCCTACTAGCGGGGGGGTCGCTGGTATTCAGTACTTC.

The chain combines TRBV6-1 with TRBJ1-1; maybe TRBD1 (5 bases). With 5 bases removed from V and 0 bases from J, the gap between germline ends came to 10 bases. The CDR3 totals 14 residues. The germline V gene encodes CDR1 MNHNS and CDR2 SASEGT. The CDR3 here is CASSFRAMNTEAFF. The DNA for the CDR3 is TGTGCCAGCAGTTTCAGGGCCATGAACACTGAAGCTTTCTTT.

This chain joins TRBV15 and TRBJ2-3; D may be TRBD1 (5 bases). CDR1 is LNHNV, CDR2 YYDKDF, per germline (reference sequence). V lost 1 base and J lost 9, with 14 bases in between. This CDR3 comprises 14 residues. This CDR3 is CATSRVPLDRTQYF. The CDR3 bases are TGTGCCACCAGCAGAGTCCCCCTAGACAGAACGCAGTATTTT.

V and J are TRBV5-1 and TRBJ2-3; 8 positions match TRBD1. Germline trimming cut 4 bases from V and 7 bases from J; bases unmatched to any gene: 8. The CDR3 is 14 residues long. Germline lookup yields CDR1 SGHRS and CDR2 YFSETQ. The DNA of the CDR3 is TGCGCCAGCAGCACCGGACAGGGTCGTAATACGCAGTATTTT. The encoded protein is CASSTGQGRNTQYF.

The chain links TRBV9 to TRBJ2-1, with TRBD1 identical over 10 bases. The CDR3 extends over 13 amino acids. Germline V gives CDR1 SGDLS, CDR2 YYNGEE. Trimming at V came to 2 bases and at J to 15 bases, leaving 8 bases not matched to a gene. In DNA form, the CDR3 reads TGTGCCAGCAGCGTGACTTCCGGGACAGGGGCGTTCTTC. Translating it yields CASSVTSGTGAFF.

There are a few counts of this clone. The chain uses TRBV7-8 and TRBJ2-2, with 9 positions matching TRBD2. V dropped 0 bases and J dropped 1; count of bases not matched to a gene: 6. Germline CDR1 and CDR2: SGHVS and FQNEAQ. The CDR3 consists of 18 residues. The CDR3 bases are TGTGCCAGCAGCTTAGCGATTAGCGGGGGTCTGAACACCGGGGAGCTGTTTTTT. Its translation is CASSLAISGGLNTGELFF.

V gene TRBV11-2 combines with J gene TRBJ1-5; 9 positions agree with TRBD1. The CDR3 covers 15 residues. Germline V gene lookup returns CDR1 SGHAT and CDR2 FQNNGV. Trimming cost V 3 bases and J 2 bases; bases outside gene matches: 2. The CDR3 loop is CASSLGQGGNQPQHF. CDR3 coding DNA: TGTGCCAGCAGCTTGGGACAGGGCGGCAATCAGCCCCAGCATTTT.

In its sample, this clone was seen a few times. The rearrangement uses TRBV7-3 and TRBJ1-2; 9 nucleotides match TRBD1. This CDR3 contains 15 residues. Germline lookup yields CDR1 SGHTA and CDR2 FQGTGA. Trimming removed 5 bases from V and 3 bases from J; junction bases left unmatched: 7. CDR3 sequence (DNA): TGTGCCAGCAGCCTAAGGGACAGGGTGGACTATGGCTACACCTTC. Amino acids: CASSLRDRVDYGYTF.

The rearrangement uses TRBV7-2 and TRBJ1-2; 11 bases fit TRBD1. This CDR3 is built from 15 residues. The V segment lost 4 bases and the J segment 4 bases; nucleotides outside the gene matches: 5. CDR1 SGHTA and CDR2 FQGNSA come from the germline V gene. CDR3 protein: CASSYGQGAGYGYTF. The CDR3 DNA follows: TGTGCCAGCAGCTACGGACAGGGGGCTGGCTATGGCTACACCTTC. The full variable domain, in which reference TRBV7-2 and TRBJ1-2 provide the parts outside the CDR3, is GAGVSQSPSNKVTEKGKDVELRCDPISGHTALYWYRQSLGQGLEFLIYFQGNSAPDKSGLPSDRFSAERTGGSVSTLTIQRTQQEDSAVYLCASSYGQGAGYGYTFGSGTRLTVV.